Listed below are T cell receptor beta chains from one sample, sequenced in a study of CD8 T cells in Susac syndrome. TCRdb analysed the immunoSEQ multiplex PCR reads with MiXCR anew, one entry per CDR3 protein. The repertoire holds over 95,000 distinct CDR3 sequences, with around 92% as singletons. Sequencing used CD8+ T cells from PBMCs. The origin of the receptors is a human donor in good health. CDR3s include the opening cysteine and the closing phenylalanine or tryptophan. The D gene is left open where the match is weak. Size values are once, few and many counts, or a class for expanded clones, and some rows have none.

>TRBV7-3|TRBJ1-2|TRBD1|16|-
TGTGCCAGCAGCCCAACTGGACAGGGGGTAAACTATGGCTACACCTTC
CASSPTGQGVNYGYTF
>TRBV29-1|TRBJ2-1|-|13|-
TGCAGCGTTGAAGATGTGACGATCAATGAGCAGTTCTTC
CSVEDVTINEQFF
>TRBV30|TRBJ1-1|-|12|-
TGTGCCTGGAATTCGTTGGGTAAAGAAGCTTTCTTT
CAWNSLGKEAFF
>TRBV14|TRBJ2-3|-|15|-
TGTGCCAGCAGCCAAGATACCCGTAGCACAGATACGCAGTATTTT
CASSQDTRSTDTQYF
>TRBV4-1|TRBJ2-7|-|16|-
TGCGCCAGCAGCCAAATCTTGGAGCGGATCCCCTTGGAGCAGTACTTC
CASSQILERIPLEQYF
>TRBV5-1|TRBJ2-7|-|12|-
TGTGCCAGCAGCTTGGTGTCCTACGAGCAGTACTTC
CASSLVSYEQYF
>TRBV12-3/TRBV12-4|TRBJ2-3|-|15|-
TGTGCCAGCAGTTTCGCAGCGGCAATCACAGATACGCAGTATTTT
CASSFAAAITDTQYF
>TRBV19|TRBJ1-4|-|12|-
TGTGCCAGTAGTGACGGACGGCGAAAACTGTTTTTT
CASSDGRRKLFF
>TRBV23-1|TRBJ1-1|TRBD1|12|-
TGCGCCTGGGGACAGGGGTTAAGTGAAGCTTTCTTT
CAWGQGLSEAFF
>TRBV7-9|TRBJ2-2|TRBD2|16|-
TGTGCCAGCAGCTCACTAGCGGGGGACCCGCCGGGGGAGCTGTTTTTT
CASSSLAGDPPGELFF
>TRBV2|TRBJ2-5|-|15|-
TGTGCCAGCAGCGACCGACAGTCAAGTCGGGAGACCCAGTACTTC
CASSDRQSSRETQYF
>TRBV9|TRBJ2-4|TRBD1|14|-
TGTGCCAGCAGCTCACCCAGGGGGCCAAACATTCAGTACTTC
CASSSPRGPNIQYF
>TRBV7-2|TRBJ1-1|-|12|-
TGTGCCAGCAGCCCCGGAGCAGGGAACGTTTTCTTT
CASSPGAGNVFF
>TRBV20-1|TRBJ2-5|-|12|-
TGCAGTGCCAATCGGGGTCAAGAGACCCAGTACTTC
CSANRGQETQYF
>TRBV6-5|TRBJ1-6|TRBD1|13|once
TGTGCCAGCAGTAGGGACAGGGGATCACCCCTCCACTTT
CASSRDRGSPLHF
>TRBV29-1|TRBJ2-1|-|15|-
TGCAGCGTTGTGGCAACCCTCCTTGGAGTATATGAGCAGTTCTTC
CSVVATLLGVYEQFF
>TRBV7-2|TRBJ1-3|-|12|-
TGTGCCAGCAGCAACTCTGGAAACACCATATATTTT
CASSNSGNTIYF
>TRBV10-3|TRBJ2-7|TRBD1|14|-
TGTGCCATCAGTGACCGGGACAGGGCAACCGAGCAGTACTTC
CAISDRDRATEQYF
>TRBV3-1|TRBJ1-1|-|13|-
TGTGCCAGCAGCCAAATGGGGCCCACTGAAGCTTTCTTT
CASSQMGPTEAFF